Included here is one TCR beta chain sequence, with context. Its antigen is as yet unknown. Naive CD8 cells comprised CD45RO-negative, CCR7-positively selected cells, excluding terminally differentiated effector memory CD45RA+ cells. The sample originates from a study of shared clonotypes between healthy human individuals. Study overall: Each donor's CD8 memory used one plate, CD8 naive two, each CD4 subset three. Findings and caveats of the study: Non-shared clonotypes had lower generation probabilities than those shared by all four donors. Sequencing depth was predicted to influence how clonotypes are shared among donors.

The germline gives CDR1 MNHEY, CDR2 SVGAGI. Trimming removed 4 bases from V and 2 bases from J, with 12 bases in between. CDR3 length equals 14 residues. Profiling relied on immunoSEQ multiplex PCR, and the TCRdb table lists in-frame clones only, not all of them. The table records roughly 1,800,000 clones, 85% to 95% of them present only once. The sequence was obtained from a man younger than 35 in good health. This chain uses TRBV6-5 with TRBJ2-7; D is possibly TRBD2 (8 bases). Sequencing was carried out using naive CD8+ T cells sorted from blood. CDR3: CASSLAGQTYEQYF. The CDR3 bases are TGTGCCAGCAGTTTAGCGGGACAGACCTACGAGCAGTACTTC.